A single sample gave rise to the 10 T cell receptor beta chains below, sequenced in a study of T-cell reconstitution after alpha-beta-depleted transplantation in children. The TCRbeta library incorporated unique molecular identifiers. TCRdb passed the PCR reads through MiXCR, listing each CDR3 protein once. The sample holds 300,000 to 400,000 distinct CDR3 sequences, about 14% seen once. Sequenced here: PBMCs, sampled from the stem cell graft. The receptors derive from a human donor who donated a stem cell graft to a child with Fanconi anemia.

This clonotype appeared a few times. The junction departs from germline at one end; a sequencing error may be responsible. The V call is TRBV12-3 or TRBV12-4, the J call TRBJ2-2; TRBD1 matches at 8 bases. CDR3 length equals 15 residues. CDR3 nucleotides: TGTGCCAGCAGTTTGAGACAGGGGAACGCCGGGGAGCTGTTTTTT. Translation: CASSLRQGNAGELFF.

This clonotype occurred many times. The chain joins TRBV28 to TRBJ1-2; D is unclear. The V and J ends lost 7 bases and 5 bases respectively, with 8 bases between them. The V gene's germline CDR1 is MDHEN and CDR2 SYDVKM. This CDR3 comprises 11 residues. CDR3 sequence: CASNGGYGYTF. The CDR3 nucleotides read TGTGCCAGCAATGGCGGGTATGGCTACACCTTC.

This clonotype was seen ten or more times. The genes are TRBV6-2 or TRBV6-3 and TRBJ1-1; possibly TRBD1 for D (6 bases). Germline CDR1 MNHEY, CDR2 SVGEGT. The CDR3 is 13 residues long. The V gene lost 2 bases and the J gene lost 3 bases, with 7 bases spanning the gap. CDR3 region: CASSYNRDTEAFF. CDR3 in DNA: TGTGCCAGCAGTTACAACAGGGACACTGAAGCTTTCTTT.

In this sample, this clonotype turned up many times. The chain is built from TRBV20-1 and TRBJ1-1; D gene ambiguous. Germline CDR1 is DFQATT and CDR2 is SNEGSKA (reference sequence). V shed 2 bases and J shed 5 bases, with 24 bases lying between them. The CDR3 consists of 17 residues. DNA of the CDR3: TGCAGTGCTAGAAACACAATCCGGGCCCCGGAGGATACTGAAGCTTTCTTT. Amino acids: CSARNTIRAPEDTEAFF.

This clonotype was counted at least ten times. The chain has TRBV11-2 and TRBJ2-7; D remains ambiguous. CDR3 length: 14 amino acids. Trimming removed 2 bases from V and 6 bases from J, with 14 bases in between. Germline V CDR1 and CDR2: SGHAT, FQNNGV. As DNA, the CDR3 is TGTGCCAGCAGCTTATTAGGCCTCGAGAGCGAGCAGTACTTC. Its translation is CASSLLGLESEQYF.

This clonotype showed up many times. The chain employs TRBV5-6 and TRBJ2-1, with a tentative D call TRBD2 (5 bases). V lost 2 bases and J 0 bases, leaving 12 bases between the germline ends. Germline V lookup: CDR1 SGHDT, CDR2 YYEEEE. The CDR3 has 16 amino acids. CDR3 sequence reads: CASSFTLGSSYNEQFF. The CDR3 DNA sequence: TGTGCCAGCAGCTTCACTCTAGGGAGCTCCTACAATGAGCAGTTCTTC.

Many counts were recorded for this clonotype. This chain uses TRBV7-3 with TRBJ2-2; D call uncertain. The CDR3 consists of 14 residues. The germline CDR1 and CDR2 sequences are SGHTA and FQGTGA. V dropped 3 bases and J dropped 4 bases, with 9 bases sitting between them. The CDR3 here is CASSFGRFTGELFF. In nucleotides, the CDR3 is TGTGCCAGCAGCTTTGGTCGCTTCACCGGGGAGCTGTTTTTT.

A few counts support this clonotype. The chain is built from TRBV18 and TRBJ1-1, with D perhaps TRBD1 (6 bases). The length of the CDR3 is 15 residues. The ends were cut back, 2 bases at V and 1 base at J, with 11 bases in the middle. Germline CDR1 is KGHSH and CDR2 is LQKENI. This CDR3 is CASSPRGATNTEAFF. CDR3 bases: TGTGCCAGCTCACCAAGGGGGGCCACGAACACTGAAGCTTTCTTT.

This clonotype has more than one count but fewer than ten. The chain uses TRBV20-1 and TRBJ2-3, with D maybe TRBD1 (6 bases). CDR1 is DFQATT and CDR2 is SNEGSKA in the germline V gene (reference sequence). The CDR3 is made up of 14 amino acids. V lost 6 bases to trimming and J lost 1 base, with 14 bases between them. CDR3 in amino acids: CSATTGYGTDTQYF. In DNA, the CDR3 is TGCAGTGCCACTACAGGGTACGGCACAGATACGCAGTATTTT.

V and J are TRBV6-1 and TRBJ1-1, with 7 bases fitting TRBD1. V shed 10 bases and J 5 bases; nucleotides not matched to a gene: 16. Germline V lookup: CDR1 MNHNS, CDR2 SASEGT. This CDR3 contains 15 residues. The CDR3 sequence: CATVWGRGWGTEAFF. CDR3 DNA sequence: TGTGCCACCGTTTGGGGCAGGGGGTGGGGGACTGAAGCTTTCTTT.